The clone carrying this T cell receptor (beta chain) has just one count. This sample stems from a study of blood T cell repertoires in COVID-19. Across the study: Spain, Italy and the United States supplied samples that represented acute and convalescent COVID-19. T cells, B-cell-depleted T cells, or PBMCs supplied cDNA or gDNA.

CDR3 length equals 15 residues. Trimming removed 0 bases from V and 4 bases from J, with 11 bases in between. CDR1 and CDR2 (germline): SGHRS, YFSETQ. Study processing details: For nucleated cells, counts were estimated from reference gene primer amplification. The protocol was immunoSEQ multiplex PCR, while the TCRdb copy is restricted to in-frame clones and leaves out a portion. That table furnishes V, J and clone size, whereas the DNA furnished D and trimming. The sample carries 310,000 or so clones, around 86% recorded once. This TCR was recovered from a woman aged 45-65 years with acute or convalescent COVID-19. The source material was peripheral blood. The chain employs TRBV5-1 and TRBJ1-3; the D gene is possibly TRBD1 (6 bases). CDR3 residues: CASSLGSGQGNTIYF. CDR3 coding DNA: TGCGCCAGCAGCTTGGGTTCCGGACAGGGAAACACCATATATTTT.